The sequence of this T cell receptor beta chain was determined in a study of regulatory and conventional T cells in breast cancer. A single record per CDR3 protein comes from TCRdb applying MiXCR to the PCR reads. This repertoire shows 9,000 to 13,000 distinct CDR3 sequences, 34% found once; its top ten account for roughly 6.1%. The CDR3 loop spans 15 amino acids. Germline assignment: CDR1 ENHRY and CDR2 SYGVKD. V shed 3 bases and J 9 bases; nucleotides not matched to a gene: 14. This receptor was taken from a male donor in good health. This chain uses TRBV10-3 with TRBJ2-7, with TRBD1 matching over 7 bases. Sequenced: conventional T cells from blood. The CDR3 sequence is CAISESGQAFIGQYF. The CDR3 DNA follows: TGTGCCATCAGTGAATCCGGACAGGCCTTCATCGGGCAGTACTTC.